This TCR beta chain was recovered during a study of human T cells and chemical hapten exposure. Study-level findings and limits: Counts of expanded TCRs (at PT1) showed a positive correlation with patch test score. Expanded TCRs clustered into significantly more large CDR3 similarity groups than controls, the analysis revealed.

For this clonotype: Its antigen remains unknown.

Sample time point: pre-sensitization, week 0. Treatment in this sample: therapeutic diphenylcyclopropenone sensitization with weekly scalp DPC. At every patch-test visit, blood was drawn before the patch test was applied. People who gave samples had alopecia, were 18 to 70 years old, and were suitable for DPC. Via MiXCR, TCRdb re-called the RACE reads, giving one row per CDR3 protein. This table holds about 300,000 distinct CDR3 sequences, over 5% found once. Trimming took 4 bases from V and 8 from J; bases not matched to a gene: 11. Germline loops: CDR1 SQVTM, CDR2 ANQGSEA. The CDR3 has 14 residues. The clonotype originates from a woman under 30 with alopecia areata. Some clones in this sample may be carry-over from other donors' samples. The sample in question was whole blood, obtained in connection with sensitization to the hapten diphenylcyclopropenone (DPC). This chain uses TRBV29-1 with TRBJ1-2; the match to TRBD1 covers 9 bases. The CDR3 DNA is TGCAGCGTTGGGGACAGGGTTTCATGGGACGGCTACACCTTC. The encoded protein is CSVGDRVSWDGYTF.